The entry that follows covers one T cell receptor beta chain sequence. Its antigen is not yet known. No base qualities exist here, and no much larger clone lies one base off it. The data originate from a study of blood T cell repertoires in COVID-19 (dated by TCRdb to 2020 to 2022). Regarding the study in general: Collaborator samples came from the United States, Italy and Spain and covered acute and convalescent phases of COVID-19. The material from the prospective study consisted of cDNA or gDNA derived from T cells, B-cell-depleted T cells, or PBMCs. Deeply sampled blood TCRbeta repertoires from subjects exposed to, actively infected with, or recovered from COVID-19 were included in the dataset. A freely available public database, intended as a resource for researchers studying the immune response to SARS-CoV-2, is where the repertoires were released. The samples were drawn from two sources: the first 160 participants of the ongoing ImmuneRACE study, and about 1,300 subjects contributed by 6 global collaborators. A de-identified subject ID, COVID-19 status, age in years and sex were almost always included in the sample metadata. Where available, HLA class I and class II types were obtained from metadata supplied by the sample provider rather than from assay-based typing.

Enrolling through a virtual design, the prospective study's participants ranged in age from roughly 18 to 89 years and lived across approximately 25 United States geographic areas. Cohort assignment in the prospective study relied on participant-reported clinical history from a screening survey and a study questionnaire. For ImmuneRACE Cohort 3, a participant was defined as recovered based on two consecutive negative NP/OP PCR tests, clearance by a healthcare professional, or resolution of symptoms. In the prospective study, mobile phlebotomists collected whole blood, serum and a nasopharyngeal or oropharyngeal swab from each participant. Over a 2-month period, participants in the prospective study had the option of providing additional blood draws and questionnaires. Before DNA extraction, blood samples from the prospective study were shipped at room temperature or frozen. There are 16 amino acids in the CDR3, from cysteine to phenylalanine inclusive. The entry retains the CDR3 DNA only, 48 bases that are in frame from base 1. CDR1 and CDR2, per the germline V gene, are SGHTA and FQGNSA. V is shortened by 6 bases, J by 1 base, and the region joining them spans 18 bases.

Overall study outcomes, separate from this receptor: The quantity of clinical and demographic metadata differed by source and by participant and was supplied without curation.

TCRbeta CDR3 regions were amplified from genomic DNA by means of the immunoSEQ Assay, a bias-controlled multiplex PCR. Processing in the source paper ran as follows. Within the assay, amplification of reference gene primers was used to estimate how many nucleated cells each sample contained. To quantify the absolute abundance of each unique TCRbeta CDR3 rearrangement, sequence reads were collapsed and filtered. For each sample, productive Simpson clonality was calculated as the square root of Simpson's diversity index across productive rearrangements. This is the immuneACCESS table as TCRdb keeps it, with only in-frame sequences that have V and J called. A part of the clones is gone; compared with another copy, unresolved V genes explain less than half, and the rest is unexplained. The V and J calls and clone size are taken from that table; D and trimming were inferred from the DNA. Within this sample are more than 200,000 clones, with about 85% of them counted one time only. 9.5% to 14% of the sample goes to the ten largest clones.

Rearrangement joined TRBV7-2 to TRBJ1-1; no D gene can be assigned with confidence. The sequence was collected from a man younger than 40 who had recovered from COVID-19. Sequenced: PBMCs or T cells enriched from blood (not recorded which). For the CDR3, the sequence is CASSITVGLSNTEAFF. Here is the DNA: TGTGCCAGCAGTATTACGGTTGGTCTGTCGAACACTGAAGCTTTCTTT.